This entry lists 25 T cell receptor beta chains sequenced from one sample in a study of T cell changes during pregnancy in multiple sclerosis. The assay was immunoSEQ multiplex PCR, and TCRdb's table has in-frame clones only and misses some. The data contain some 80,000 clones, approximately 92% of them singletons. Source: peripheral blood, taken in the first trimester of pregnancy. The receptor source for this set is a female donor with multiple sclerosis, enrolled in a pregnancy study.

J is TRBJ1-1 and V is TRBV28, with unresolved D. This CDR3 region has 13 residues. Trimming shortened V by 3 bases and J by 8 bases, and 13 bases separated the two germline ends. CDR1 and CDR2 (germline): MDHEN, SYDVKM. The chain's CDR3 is CASSFRAREEAFF. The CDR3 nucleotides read TGTGCCAGCAGTTTCCGCGCTCGAGAGGAAGCTTTCTTT.

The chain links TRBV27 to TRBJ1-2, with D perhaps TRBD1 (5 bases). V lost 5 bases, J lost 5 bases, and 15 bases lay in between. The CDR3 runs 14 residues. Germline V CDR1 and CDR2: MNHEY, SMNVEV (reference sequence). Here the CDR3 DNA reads TGTGCCAGCAGTCTCACAACCGGGGGGTATGGCTACACCTTC. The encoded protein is CASSLTTGGYGYTF.

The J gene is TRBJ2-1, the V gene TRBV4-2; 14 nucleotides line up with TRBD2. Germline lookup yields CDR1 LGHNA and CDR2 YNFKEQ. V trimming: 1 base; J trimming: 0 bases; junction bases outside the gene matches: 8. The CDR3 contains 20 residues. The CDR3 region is CASSQVVRLAGGSSYNEQFF. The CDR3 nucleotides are TGTGCCAGCAGCCAAGTAGTGCGACTAGCGGGAGGGAGCTCCTACAATGAGCAGTTCTTC.

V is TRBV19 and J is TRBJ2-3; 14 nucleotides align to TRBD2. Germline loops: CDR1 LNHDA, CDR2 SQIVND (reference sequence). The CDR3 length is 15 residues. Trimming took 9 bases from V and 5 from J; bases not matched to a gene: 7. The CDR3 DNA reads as TGTGCCAGCATGATGACTAGCGGGAGGGGAGATACGCAGTATTTT. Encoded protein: CASMMTSGRGDTQYF.

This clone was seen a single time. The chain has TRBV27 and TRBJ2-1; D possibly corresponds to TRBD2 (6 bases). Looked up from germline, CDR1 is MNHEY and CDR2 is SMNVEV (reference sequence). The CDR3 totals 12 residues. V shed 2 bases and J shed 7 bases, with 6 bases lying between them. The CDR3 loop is CASSLGGNEQFF. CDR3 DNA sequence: TGTGCCAGCAGTTTAGGGGGGAATGAGCAGTTCTTC.

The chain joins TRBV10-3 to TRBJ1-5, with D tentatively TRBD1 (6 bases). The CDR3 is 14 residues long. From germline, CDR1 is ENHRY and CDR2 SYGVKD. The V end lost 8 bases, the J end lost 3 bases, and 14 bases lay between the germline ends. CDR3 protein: CAIGGSGDNQPQHF. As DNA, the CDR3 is TGTGCCATCGGGGGATCAGGGGACAATCAGCCCCAGCATTTT.

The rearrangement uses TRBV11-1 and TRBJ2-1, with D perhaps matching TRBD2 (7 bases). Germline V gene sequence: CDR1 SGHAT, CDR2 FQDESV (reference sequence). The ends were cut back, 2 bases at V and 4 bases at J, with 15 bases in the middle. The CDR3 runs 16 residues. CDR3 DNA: TGTGCCAGCAGCTTACGACGGGGGGCGGTATACAATGAGCAGTTCTTC. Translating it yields CASSLRRGAVYNEQFF.

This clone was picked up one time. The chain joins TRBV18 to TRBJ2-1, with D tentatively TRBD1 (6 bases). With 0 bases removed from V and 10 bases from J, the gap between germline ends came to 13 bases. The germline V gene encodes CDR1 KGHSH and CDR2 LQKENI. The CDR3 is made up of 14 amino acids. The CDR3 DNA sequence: TGTGCCAGCTCACCACCGGTGAACAGGGAGGAGCAGTTCTTC. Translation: CASSPPVNREEQFF. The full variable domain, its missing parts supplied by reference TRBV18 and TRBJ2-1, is NAGVMQNPRHLVRRRGQEARLRCSPMKGHSHVYWYRQLPEEGLKFMVYLQKENIIDESGMPKERFSAEFPKEGPSILRIQQVVRGDSAAYFCASSPPVNREEQFFGPGTRLTVL.

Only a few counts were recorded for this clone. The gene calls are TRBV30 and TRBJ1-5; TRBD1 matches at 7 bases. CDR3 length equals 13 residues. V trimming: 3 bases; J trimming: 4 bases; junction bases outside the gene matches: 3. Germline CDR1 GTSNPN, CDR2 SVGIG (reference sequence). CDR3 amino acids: CAWSGQANQPQHF. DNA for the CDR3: TGTGCCTGGAGCGGACAGGCGAATCAGCCCCAGCATTTT.

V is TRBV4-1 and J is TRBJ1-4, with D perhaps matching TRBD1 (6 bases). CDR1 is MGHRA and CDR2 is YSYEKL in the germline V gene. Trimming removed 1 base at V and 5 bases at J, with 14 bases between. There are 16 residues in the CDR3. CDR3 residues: CASSQAKGQRNEKLFF. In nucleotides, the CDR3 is TGCGCCAGCAGCCAAGCCAAAGGACAGAGGAATGAAAAACTGTTTTTT.

CDR3 nucleotides: TGTGCCAGCTCTCCCCCTTATCTAGCGGCTAATGAGCAGTTCTTC. The encoded protein is CASSPPYLAANEQFF. V gene TRBV13 combines with J gene TRBJ2-1; 7 nucleotides align to TRBD2. The germline gives CDR1 PRHDT, CDR2 FYEKMQ (reference sequence). V was pared by 8 bases and J by 7 bases, with 14 bases of the junction left unmatched. The CDR3 runs to 15 residues.

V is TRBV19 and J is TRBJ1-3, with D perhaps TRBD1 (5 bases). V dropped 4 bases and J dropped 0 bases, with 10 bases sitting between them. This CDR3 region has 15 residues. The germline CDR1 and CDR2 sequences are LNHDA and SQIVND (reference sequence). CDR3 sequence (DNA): TGTGCCAGTAGTAGACAGCGCTCCTCTGGAAACACCATATATTTT. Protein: CASSRQRSSGNTIYF.

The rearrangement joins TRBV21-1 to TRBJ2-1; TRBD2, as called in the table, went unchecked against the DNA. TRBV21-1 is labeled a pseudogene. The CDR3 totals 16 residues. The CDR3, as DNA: TGTGCCAGCAGCAGACTCCACTCGATCTCCTACAATGAGCAGTTCTTC. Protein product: CASSRLHSISYNEQFF.

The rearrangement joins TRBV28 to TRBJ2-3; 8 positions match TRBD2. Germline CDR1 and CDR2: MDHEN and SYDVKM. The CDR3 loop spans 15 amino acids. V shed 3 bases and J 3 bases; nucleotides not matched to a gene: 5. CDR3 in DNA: TGTGCCAGCAGTTTCCCCACTAGCGGAACAGATACGCAGTATTTT. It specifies CASSFPTSGTDTQYF.

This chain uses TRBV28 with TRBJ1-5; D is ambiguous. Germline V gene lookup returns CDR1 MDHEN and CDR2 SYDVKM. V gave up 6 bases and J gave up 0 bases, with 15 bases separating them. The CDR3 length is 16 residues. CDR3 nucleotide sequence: TGTGCCAGCAGCGTCGCCGGTGTTCTTAGCAATCAGCCCCAGCATTTT. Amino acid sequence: CASSVAGVLSNQPQHF. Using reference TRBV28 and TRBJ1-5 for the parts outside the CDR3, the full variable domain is DVKVTQSSRYLVKRTGEKVFLECVQDMDHENMFWYRQDPGLGLRLIYFSYDVKMKEKGDIPEGYSVSREKKERFSLILESASTNQTSMYLCASSVAGVLSNQPQHFGDGTRLSIL.

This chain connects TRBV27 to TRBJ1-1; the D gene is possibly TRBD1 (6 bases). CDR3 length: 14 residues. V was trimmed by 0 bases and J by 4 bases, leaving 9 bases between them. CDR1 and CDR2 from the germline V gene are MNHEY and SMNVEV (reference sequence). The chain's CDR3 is CASSLSTGLTEAFF. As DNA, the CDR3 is TGTGCCAGCAGTTTATCGACAGGACTCACTGAAGCTTTCTTT.

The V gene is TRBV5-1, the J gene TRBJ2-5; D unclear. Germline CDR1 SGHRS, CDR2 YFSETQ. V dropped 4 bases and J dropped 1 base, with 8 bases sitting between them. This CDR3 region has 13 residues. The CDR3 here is CASSPRPQETQYF. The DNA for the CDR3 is TGCGCCAGCAGCCCGCGGCCCCAAGAGACCCAGTACTTC.

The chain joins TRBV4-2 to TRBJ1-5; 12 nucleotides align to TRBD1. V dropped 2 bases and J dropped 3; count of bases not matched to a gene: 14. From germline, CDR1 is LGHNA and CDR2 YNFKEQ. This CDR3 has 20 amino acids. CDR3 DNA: TGTGCCAGCAGCCAACGTGGGCCGGGACAGGGGGCTTTCGACAATCAGCCCCAGCATTTT. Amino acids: CASSQRGPGQGAFDNQPQHF.

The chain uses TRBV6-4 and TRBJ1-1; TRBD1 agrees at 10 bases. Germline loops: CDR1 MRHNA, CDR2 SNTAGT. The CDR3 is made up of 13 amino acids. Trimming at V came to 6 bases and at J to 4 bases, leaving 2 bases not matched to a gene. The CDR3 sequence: CASRDRGGTEAFF. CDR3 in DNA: TGTGCCAGCAGGGACAGGGGGGGCACTGAAGCTTTCTTT.

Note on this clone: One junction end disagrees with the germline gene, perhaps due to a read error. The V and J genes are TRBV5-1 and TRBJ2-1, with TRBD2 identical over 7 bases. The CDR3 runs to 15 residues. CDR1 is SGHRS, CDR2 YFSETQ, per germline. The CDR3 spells CASSPSGISFNEQFF. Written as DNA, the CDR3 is TGCGCCAGTTCGCCTAGCGGAATATCCTTCAATGAGCAGTTCTTC.

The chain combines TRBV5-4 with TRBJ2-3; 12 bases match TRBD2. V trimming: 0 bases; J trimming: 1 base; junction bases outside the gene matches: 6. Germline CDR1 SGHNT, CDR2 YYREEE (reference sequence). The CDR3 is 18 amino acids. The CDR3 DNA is TGTGCCAGCAGCTTGGGCTCTAGCGGGGGGGCCGGCACAGATACGCAGTATTTT. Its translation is CASSLGSSGGAGTDTQYF.

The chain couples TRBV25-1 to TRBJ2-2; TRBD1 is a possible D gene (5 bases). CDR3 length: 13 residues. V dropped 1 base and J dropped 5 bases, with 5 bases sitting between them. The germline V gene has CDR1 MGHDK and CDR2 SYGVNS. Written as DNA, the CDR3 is TGTGCCAGCAGTGAATCAGGGACCGGGGAGCTGTTTTTT. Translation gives CASSESGTGELFF. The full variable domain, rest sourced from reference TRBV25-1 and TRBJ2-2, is EADIYQTPRYLVIGTGKKITLECSQTMGHDKMYWYQQDPGMELHLIHYSYGVNSTEKGDLSSESTVSRIRTEHFPLTLESARPSHTSQYLCASSESGTGELFFGEGSRLTVL.

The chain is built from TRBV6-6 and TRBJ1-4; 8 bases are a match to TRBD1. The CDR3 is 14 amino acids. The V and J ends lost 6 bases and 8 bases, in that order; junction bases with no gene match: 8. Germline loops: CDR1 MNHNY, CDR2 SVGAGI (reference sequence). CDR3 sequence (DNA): TGTGCCAGCAGGACGGCAGGGGGCAACGAAAAACTGTTTTTT. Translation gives CASRTAGGNEKLFF.

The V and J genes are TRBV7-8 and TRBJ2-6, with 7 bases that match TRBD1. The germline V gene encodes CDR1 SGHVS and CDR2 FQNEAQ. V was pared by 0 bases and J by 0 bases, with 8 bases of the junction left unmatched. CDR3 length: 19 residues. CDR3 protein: CASSLAPGQSSSGANVLTF. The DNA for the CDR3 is TGTGCCAGCAGCTTAGCCCCGGGACAGTCGAGCTCTGGGGCCAACGTCCTGACTTTC.

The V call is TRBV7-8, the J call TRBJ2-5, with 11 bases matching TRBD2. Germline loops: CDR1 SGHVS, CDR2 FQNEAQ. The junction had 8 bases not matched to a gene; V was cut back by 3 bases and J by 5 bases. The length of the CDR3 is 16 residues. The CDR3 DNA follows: TGTGCCAGCAGCTTTAGGACATCTAGCGGGGGGGAGACCCAGTACTTC. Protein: CASSFRTSSGGETQYF. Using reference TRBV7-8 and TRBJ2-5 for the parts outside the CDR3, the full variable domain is GAGVSQSPRYKVAKRGQDVALRCDPISGHVSLFWYQQALGQGPEFLTYFQNEAQLDKSGLPSDRFFAERPEGSVSTLKIQRTQQEDSAVYLCASSFRTSSGGETQYFGPGTRLLVL.